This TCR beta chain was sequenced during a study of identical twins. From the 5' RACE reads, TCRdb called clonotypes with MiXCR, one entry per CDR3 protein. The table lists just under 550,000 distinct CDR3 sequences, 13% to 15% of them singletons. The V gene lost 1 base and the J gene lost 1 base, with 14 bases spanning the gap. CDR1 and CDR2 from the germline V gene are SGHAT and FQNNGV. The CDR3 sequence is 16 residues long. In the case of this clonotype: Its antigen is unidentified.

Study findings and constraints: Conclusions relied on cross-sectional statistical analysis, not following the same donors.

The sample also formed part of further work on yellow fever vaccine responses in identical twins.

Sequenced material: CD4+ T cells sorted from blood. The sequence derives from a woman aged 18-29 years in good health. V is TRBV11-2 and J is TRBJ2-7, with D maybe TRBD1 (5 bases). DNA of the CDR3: TGTGCCAGCAGCTTAGGGGGCGTAGTTTATTCCTACGAGCAGTACTTC. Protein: CASSLGGVVYSYEQYF.